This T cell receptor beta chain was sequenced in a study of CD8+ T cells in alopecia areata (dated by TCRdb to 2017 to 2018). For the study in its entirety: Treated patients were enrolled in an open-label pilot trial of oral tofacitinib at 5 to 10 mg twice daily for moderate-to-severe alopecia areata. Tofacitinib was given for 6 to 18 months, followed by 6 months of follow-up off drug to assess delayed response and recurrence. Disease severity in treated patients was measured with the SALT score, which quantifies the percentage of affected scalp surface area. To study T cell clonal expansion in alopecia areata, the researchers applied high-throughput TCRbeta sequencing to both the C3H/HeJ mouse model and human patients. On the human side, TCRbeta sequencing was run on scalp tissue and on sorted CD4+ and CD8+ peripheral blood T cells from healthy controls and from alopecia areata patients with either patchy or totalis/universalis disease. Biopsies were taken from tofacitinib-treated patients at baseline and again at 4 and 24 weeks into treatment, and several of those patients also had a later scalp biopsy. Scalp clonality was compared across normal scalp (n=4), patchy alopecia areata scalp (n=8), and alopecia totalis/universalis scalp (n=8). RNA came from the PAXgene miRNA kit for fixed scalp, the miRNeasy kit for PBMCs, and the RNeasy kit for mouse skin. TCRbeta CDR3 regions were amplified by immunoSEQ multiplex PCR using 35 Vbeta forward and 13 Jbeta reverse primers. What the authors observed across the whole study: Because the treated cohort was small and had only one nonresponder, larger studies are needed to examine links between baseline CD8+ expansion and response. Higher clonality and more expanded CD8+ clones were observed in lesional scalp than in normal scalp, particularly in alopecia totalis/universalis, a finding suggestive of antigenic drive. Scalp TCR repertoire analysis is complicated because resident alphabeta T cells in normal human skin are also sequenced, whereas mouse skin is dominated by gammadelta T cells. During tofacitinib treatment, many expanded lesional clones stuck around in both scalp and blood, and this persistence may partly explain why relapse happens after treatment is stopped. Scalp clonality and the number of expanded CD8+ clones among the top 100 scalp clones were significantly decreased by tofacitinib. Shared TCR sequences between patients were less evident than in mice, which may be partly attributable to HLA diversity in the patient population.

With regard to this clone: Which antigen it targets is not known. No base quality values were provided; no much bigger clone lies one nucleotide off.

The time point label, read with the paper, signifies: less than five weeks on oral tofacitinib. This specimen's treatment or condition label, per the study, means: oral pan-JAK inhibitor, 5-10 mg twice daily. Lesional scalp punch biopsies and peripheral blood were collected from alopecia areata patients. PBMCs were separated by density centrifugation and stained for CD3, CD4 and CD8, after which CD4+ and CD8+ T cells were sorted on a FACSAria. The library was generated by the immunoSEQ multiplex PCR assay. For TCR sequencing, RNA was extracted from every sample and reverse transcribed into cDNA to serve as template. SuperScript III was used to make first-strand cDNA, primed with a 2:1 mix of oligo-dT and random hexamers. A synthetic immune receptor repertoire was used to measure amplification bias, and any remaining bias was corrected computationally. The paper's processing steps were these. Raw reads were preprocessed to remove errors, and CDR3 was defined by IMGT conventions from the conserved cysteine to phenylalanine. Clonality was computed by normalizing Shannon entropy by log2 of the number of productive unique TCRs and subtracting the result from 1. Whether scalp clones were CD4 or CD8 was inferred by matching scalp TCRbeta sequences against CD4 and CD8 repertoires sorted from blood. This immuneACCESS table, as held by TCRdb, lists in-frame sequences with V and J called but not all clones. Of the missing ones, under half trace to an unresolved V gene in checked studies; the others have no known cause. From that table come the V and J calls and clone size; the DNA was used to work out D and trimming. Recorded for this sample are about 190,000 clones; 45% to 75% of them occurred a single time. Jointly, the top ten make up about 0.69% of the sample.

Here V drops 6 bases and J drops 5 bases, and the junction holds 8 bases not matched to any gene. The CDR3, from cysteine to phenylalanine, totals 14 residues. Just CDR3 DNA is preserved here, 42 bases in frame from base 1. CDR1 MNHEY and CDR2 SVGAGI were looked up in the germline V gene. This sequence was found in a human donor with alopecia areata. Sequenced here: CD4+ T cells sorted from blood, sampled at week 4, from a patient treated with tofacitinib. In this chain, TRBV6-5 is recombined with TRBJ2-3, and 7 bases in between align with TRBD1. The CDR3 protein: CASSRGQPLDTQYF. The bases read TGTGCCAGCAGCCGGGGACAGCCCCTAGATACGCAGTATTTT.